This T cell receptor (beta chain) emerged from a study of T cell changes during pregnancy in multiple sclerosis. V dropped 3 bases and J dropped 10; count of bases not matched to a gene: 7. CDR3 size: 14 residues. The V gene's germline CDR1 is LNHDA and CDR2 SQIVND (reference sequence). Only in-frame clones appear in the TCRdb table, and some are missing; sequencing was by immunoSEQ multiplex PCR. Among under 50,000 clones listed, around 92% were seen once. Sequenced material: CD8+ T cells from peripheral blood mononuclear cells, taken before pregnancy. The TCR comes from a female donor with multiple sclerosis, enrolled in a pregnancy study. V is TRBV19 and J is TRBJ2-1, with 9 bases lining up with TRBD2. This CDR3 reads CASSMRLAVREQFF. DNA of the CDR3: TGTGCCAGTAGTATGAGACTAGCGGTCAGAGAGCAGTTCTTC.